The 26 T cell receptor beta chains presented below share a single source sample, sequenced in a study of shared clonotypes between healthy human individuals. Libraries were prepared by immunoSEQ multiplex PCR; TCRdb keeps only in-frame clonotypes and omits some of them. In the table there are over a million clones, around 75% of which are singletons. The sequenced sample consisted of memory CD4+ T cells sorted from blood. Noted subset: CD45RA-negative fraction. The origin of the receptors is a man younger than 35 in good health.

The V gene is TRBV11-2, the J gene TRBJ2-3; tentatively, D is TRBD2 (5 bases). The V gene lost 1 base and the J gene lost 0 bases, with 14 bases spanning the gap. Looked up from germline, CDR1 is SGHAT and CDR2 is FQNNGV. CDR3 size: 17 residues. The CDR3 coding sequence is TGTGCCAGCAGCTTAGTGGGTCGGCGCGGGAGCACAGATACGCAGTATTTT. This encodes CASSLVGRRGSTDTQYF.

This sequence joins TRBV2 and TRBJ1-1; TRBD1 aligns across 10 bases. The length of the CDR3 is 14 residues. From germline, CDR1 is SNHLY and CDR2 FYNNEI. The trim removed 4 bases at V and 9 bases at J, leaving 8 bases unmatched. The CDR3 nucleotides are TGTGCCAGCAGTGGACAGGGGGCTACGGGGAAAGCTTTCTTT. Translating it yields CASSGQGATGKAFF.

The J gene is TRBJ2-3, the V gene TRBV6-4; D is perhaps TRBD2 (6 bases). Trimming stripped 6 bases from V and 2 bases from J, with 18 bases between. The CDR3 runs to 16 residues. Germline V gives CDR1 MRHNA, CDR2 SNTAGT. The CDR3 reads CASSNQGGTTTDTQYF. The CDR3, as DNA: TGTGCCAGCAGCAACCAGGGCGGGACGACCACAGATACGCAGTATTTT.

The rearrangement uses TRBV6-5 and TRBJ2-5; 9 nucleotides line up with TRBD2. Per germline, CDR1 MNHEY and CDR2 SVGAGI. The CDR3 length is 13 residues. The V gene end was trimmed by 6 bases and the J gene end by 6 bases; junction bases not matched to a gene: 5. The chain's CDR3 is CASSLAGAKTQYF. The CDR3, as DNA: TGTGCCAGCAGCTTAGCGGGGGCCAAGACCCAGTACTTC.

Worth noting for this clone: The sample has other DNA sequences that encode this CDR3 too. The V gene is TRBV6-1, the J gene TRBJ2-7; 9 nucleotides match TRBD1. Germline assignment: CDR1 MNHNS and CDR2 SASEGT. After removal of 7 bases from V and 0 bases from J, the junction contained 4 bases not matched to a gene. This CDR3 comprises 14 residues. CDR3 bases: TGTGCCAGCACCCGGACAGGGGCCTCCTACGAGCAGTACTTC. Protein sequence: CASTRTGASYEQYF.

The gene calls are TRBV30 and TRBJ2-7, with D hard to call. This CDR3 region has 11 residues. CDR1 is GTSNPN, CDR2 SVGIG, per germline (reference sequence). Deletions cut 1 base from V and 6 bases from J, with 7 bases between. CDR3 nucleotide sequence: TGTGCCTGGAGTGAGGCAGCCGAGCAGTACTTC. Amino acid sequence: CAWSEAAEQYF.

This clone was detected a few times. This sample includes further DNA sequences coding for the same CDR3. The chain combines TRBV5-1 with TRBJ1-1; D is uncertain. Germline-derived CDR1 and CDR2 are SGHRS and YFSETQ. The length of the CDR3 is 15 residues. V was trimmed by 0 bases and J by 0 bases, leaving 9 bases between them. CDR3 bases: TGCGCCAGCAGCTTGGTCGGGTCTCTGAACACTGAAGCTTTCTTT. It codes for CASSLVGSLNTEAFF. Drawing the rest from reference TRBV5-1 and TRBJ1-1, the complete variable domain is KAGVTQTPRYLIKTRGQQVTLSCSPISGHRSVSWYQQTPGQGLQFLFEYFSETQRNKGNFPGRFSGRQFSNSRSEMNVSTLELGDSALYLCASSLVGSLNTEAFFGQGTRLTVV.

V and J are TRBV5-8 and TRBJ2-5, with TRBD1 matching 8 bases. CDR3 size: 14 residues. V dropped 4 bases and J dropped 5; count of bases not matched to a gene: 7. In germline, CDR1 is SGHTS, CDR2 YDEGEE. The CDR3 DNA follows: TGTGCCAGCAGCCCCAGGGGGCGCTGGGAGACCCAGTACTTC. Protein: CASSPRGRWETQYF.

Turning to this clone: The same CDR3 also results from other DNA sequences found in this sample. This chain joins TRBV6-5 and TRBJ2-7; 14 bases line up with TRBD2. The CDR3 extends over 14 amino acids. The V gene's germline CDR1 is MNHEY and CDR2 SVGAGI. V trimming: 6 bases; J trimming: 3 bases; junction bases outside the gene matches: 1. The CDR3 DNA reads as TGTGCCAGCAGGGGGACTAGCGGGGGCTACGAGCAGTACTTC. This sequence encodes CASRGTSGGYEQYF.

This clone occurred a few times. Other nucleotide sequences from this sample produce the same CDR3. The rearrangement uses TRBV6-5 and TRBJ2-1, with 11 bases aligning to TRBD2. V dropped 4 bases and J dropped 4; count of bases not matched to a gene: 3. The CDR3 totals 15 residues. Germline assignment: CDR1 MNHEY and CDR2 SVGAGI. CDR3 DNA: TGTGCCAGCAGTTCTGGACTAGCGGGTTACAATGAGCAGTTCTTC. Translation gives CASSSGLAGYNEQFF.

This clone was seen just once. The V and J genes are TRBV5-1 and TRBJ2-2, with D possibly being TRBD1 (5 bases). Deletions cut 0 bases from V and 5 bases from J, with 11 bases between. CDR1 SGHRS and CDR2 YFSETQ come from the germline V gene. The CDR3 extends over 15 amino acids. The CDR3 protein is CASSLETADTGELFF. The CDR3 nucleotides read TGCGCCAGCAGCTTGGAGACAGCCGATACCGGGGAGCTGTTTTTT.

As for this clone: Given a much more abundant clone one base away, this may be a read error. The chain couples TRBV21-1 to TRBJ2-7; TRBD1, the D gene given by the table, was not confirmed from the DNA. TRBV21-1 corresponds to a pseudogene. The CDR3 is 12 amino acids. In DNA, the CDR3 is TGTGCCAGCAGAGGGGACTCCTACGAGCAGTACTTC. Residues: CASRGDSYEQYF.

The CDR3, as DNA: TGTGCCAGCAGTGAAGAGCGAGGCAGCAATCAGCCCCAGCATTTT. Residues: CASSEERGSNQPQHF. J is TRBJ1-5 and V is TRBV6-1, with no clear D. This CDR3 has 15 residues. Between the trimmed V and J ends, which lost 1 base and 1 base, there was a span of 8 bases. Germline V lookup: CDR1 MNHNS, CDR2 SASEGT.

This chain links TRBV27 with TRBJ1-2; no firm D call. CDR3 length equals 17 residues. Germline values: CDR1 MNHEY, CDR2 SMNVEV (reference sequence). The V end lost 2 bases, the J end lost 3 bases, and 19 bases lay between the germline ends. The CDR3 DNA is TGTGCCAGCAGTTTAGTAGGTCTGCCAACCGGGGACTATGGCTACACCTTC. Its protein is CASSLVGLPTGDYGYTF.

This clone was observed a few times. The chain combines TRBV5-1 with TRBJ1-6, with TRBD1 matching 9 bases. V gave up 4 bases and J gave up 7 bases; unmatched junction bases: 6. Germline lookup yields CDR1 SGHRS and CDR2 YFSETQ. This CDR3 has 15 residues. CDR3 nucleotides: TGCGCCAGCAGCCAGTCCGGGACAGGGAATTCACCCCTCCACTTT. Its protein is CASSQSGTGNSPLHF.

The rearrangement uses TRBV2 and TRBJ1-1; TRBD1 matches 9 bases. V dropped 5 bases and J dropped 0; count of bases not matched to a gene: 13. CDR3 size: 18 residues. In germline, CDR1 is SNHLY, CDR2 FYNNEI. CDR3 DNA: TGTGCCAGCAGTCCCCTGGGACAGGGAGGGGTTATGAACACTGAAGCTTTCTTT. This translates into CASSPLGQGGVMNTEAFF.

With respect to this clone: This sample also contains other DNA sequences that code for the same CDR3. The chain couples TRBV10-1 to TRBJ2-7; TRBD2 aligns across 9 bases. Per the germline V gene, CDR1 is WNHNN and CDR2 is SYGVQD (reference sequence). The CDR3 runs 18 residues. Losses at the gene ends were 3 bases for V and 4 bases for J; bases not matched to a gene: 16. CDR3 bases: TGCGCCAGCAGTGACCTGGGGTCGTTGGGACTAGCCCCGTACGAGCAGTACTTC. This sequence encodes CASSDLGSLGLAPYEQYF.

This chain joins TRBV28 and TRBJ1-1, with D tentatively TRBD1 (6 bases). V was shortened by 1 base and J by 1 base, with 13 bases between the two germline ends. Germline V gene sequence: CDR1 MDHEN, CDR2 SYDVKM. CDR3 length: 16 amino acids. The CDR3 DNA is TGTGCCAGCAGTTTATCAGGGGATAAACGGAACACTGAAGCTTTCTTT. The encoded protein is CASSLSGDKRNTEAFF.

The rearrangement links TRBV6-4 to TRBJ2-7; the match to TRBD1 covers 7 bases. This CDR3 is 17 amino acids long. Trimming took 2 bases from V and 0 from J; bases not matched to a gene: 10. CDR1 is MRHNA and CDR2 is SNTAGT in the germline V gene. In DNA, the CDR3 is TGTGCCAGCAGTGACCCCACCGGACAGGAAAGCTCCTACGAGCAGTACTTC. Amino acids: CASSDPTGQESSYEQYF.

This clone is a singleton in its sample. The V call is TRBV28, the J call TRBJ1-4; D is possibly TRBD1 (5 bases). In germline, CDR1 is MDHEN, CDR2 SYDVKM. CDR3 length equals 14 residues. V lost 3 bases and J lost 8, with 13 bases in between. In nucleotides, the CDR3 is TGTGCCAGCAGTTTCCCGGGACTAGGGGAAAAACTGTTTTTT. It specifies CASSFPGLGEKLFF.

The rearrangement uses TRBV2 and TRBJ2-5, with 12 bases that match TRBD1. The CDR3 runs to 13 residues. Germline CDR1 reads SNHLY; CDR2 reads FYNNEI. Trimming at V came to 7 bases and at J to 6 bases, leaving 3 bases not matched to a gene. CDR3 DNA sequence: TGTGCCAGCATCCGGGACAGGGGGCAGACCCAGTACTTC. Protein sequence: CASIRDRGQTQYF. The variable domain in full, with the rest retrieved from reference TRBV2 and TRBJ2-5, is EPEVTQTPSHQVTQMGQEVILRCVPISNHLYFYWYRQILGQKVEFLVSFYNNEISEKSEIFDDQFSVERPDGSNFTLKIRSTKLEDSAMYFCASIRDRGQTQYFGPGTRLLVL.

V and J are TRBV7-9 and TRBJ2-1; 7 nucleotides agree with TRBD1. From germline, CDR1 is SEHNR and CDR2 FQNEAQ (reference sequence). V lost 2 bases and J lost 7; bases outside the gene matches: 5. The CDR3 extends over 14 amino acids. CDR3 protein: CASSLPNRGNEQFF. The CDR3 bases are TGTGCCAGCAGCTTACCTAACAGGGGAAATGAGCAGTTCTTC.

The V gene is TRBV9, the J gene TRBJ1-2; a possible D gene is TRBD1 (6 bases). The ends were cut back, 4 bases at V and 5 bases at J, with 21 bases in the middle. The CDR3 loop spans 16 amino acids. CDR1 and CDR2 (germline): SGDLS, YYNGEE. The CDR3 protein is CASSPKTGGPGYGYTF. CDR3 nucleotide sequence: TGTGCCAGCAGCCCAAAGACAGGCGGGCCGGGGTATGGCTACACCTTC.

J is TRBJ2-7 and V is TRBV5-5; tentative D call: TRBD1 (5 bases). CDR3 length: 12 residues. Germline V lookup: CDR1 SGHKS, CDR2 YYEKEE (reference sequence). Deletions cut 3 bases from V and 4 bases from J, with 8 bases between. This CDR3 reads CASSSDRYEQYF. The DNA for the CDR3 is TGTGCCAGCAGCTCTGACAGATACGAGCAGTACTTC.

The chain couples TRBV19 to TRBJ1-1; no definite D call. CDR1 is LNHDA and CDR2 is SQIVND in the germline V gene (reference sequence). V lost 7 bases and J lost 1, with 7 bases in between. This CDR3 contains 12 residues. This chain's CDR3 is CASMPGNTEAFF. The DNA for the CDR3 is TGTGCCAGTATGCCAGGGAACACTGAAGCTTTCTTT.

This rearrangement joins TRBV6-6 to TRBJ1-4; 7 positions agree with TRBD1. CDR3 length: 14 amino acids. Trimming cost V 7 bases and J 5 bases; bases outside gene matches: 7. Per the germline V gene, CDR1 is MNHNY and CDR2 is SVGAGI (reference sequence). Here the CDR3 reads CASKEGTENEKLFF. CDR3 sequence (DNA): TGTGCCAGCAAAGAAGGGACAGAGAATGAAAAACTGTTTTTT.